The entry below describes one TCR beta chain. Its matching antigen is unknown. Before sequencing, viral peptide pools were used by the ViraFEST assay to expand antigen-specific CD4+ T cells. Culture lasted about 11 days before CD4+ T cell isolation. Nobody among the vaccine recipients had prior SARS-CoV-2 infection (nucleocapsid antibodies were negative). Roughly 2.1 million PBMC per well received 9 to 10 IU/ml IL-2 and 9.5 to 10 ug/ml peptides in culture. On day 3 and again on day 7, half the medium was replaced with IL-2 medium. The V end was cut by 4 bases, the J end by 5 bases, with 13 bases between. Germline CDR1 and CDR2: SGHRS and YFSETQ. This CDR3 comprises 14 residues. This specimen belongs to a study of vaccination effects on CD4 cells after COVID-19. TCRdb keeps only in-frame clones here, not all; method: immunoSEQ multiplex PCR. The sample lists approximately 23,000 clones, approximately 64% occurring once.

Whole-study results and caveats: There was marked clonal contraction among infection- and vaccine-induced clones late after vaccination.

The source is a human donor who received a COVID-19 vaccine. V and J are TRBV5-1 and TRBJ2-1; D is undetermined. The source was CD4+ T cells from PBMCs cultured with HCoV-NL63 spike peptides, collected before COVID-19 vaccination. CDR3 protein: CASSRPDGDNEQFF. CDR3 bases: TGCGCCAGCAGCCGCCCGGACGGTGACAATGAGCAGTTCTTC. The full variable domain, rest sourced from reference TRBV5-1 and TRBJ2-1, is KAGVTQTPRYLIKTRGQQVTLSCSPISGHRSVSWYQQTPGQGLQFLFEYFSETQRNKGNFPGRFSGRQFSNSRSEMNVSTLELGDSALYLCASSRPDGDNEQFFGPGTRLTVL.